This TCR beta chain is from a study of PD-1 blockade in classical Hodgkin lymphoma. Study overall: Intravenous delivery of nivolumab at 3 mg/kg to patients occurred every 2 weeks.

Regarding this clone: The antigen is unknown.

Germline CDR1 reads LNHNV; CDR2 reads YYDKDF (reference sequence). V shed 4 bases and J shed 8 bases, with 5 bases lying between them. The CDR3 length is 11 residues. No patient escaped relapse after autologous stem cell transplantation, and brentuximab vedotin exposure varied. Notes on the study in general: Nivolumab initiated under 1 year post-ASCT led to patient exclusion.

The repertoire was sequenced with immunoSEQ multiplex PCR; TCRdb's copy has only in-frame clones and lacks some. The sample has about 30,000 clones, under 75% seen once; the top ten hold nearly 15%. This receptor was obtained from a human donor with classical Hodgkin lymphoma. This chain links TRBV15 with TRBJ1-4; no reliable D call. Sequencing used peripheral blood mononuclear cells (PBMCs), obtained before the second cycle of nivolumab. The CDR3 here is CATSTTEKLFF. The CDR3 DNA reads as TGTGCCACCAGCACGACGGAAAAACTGTTTTTT.